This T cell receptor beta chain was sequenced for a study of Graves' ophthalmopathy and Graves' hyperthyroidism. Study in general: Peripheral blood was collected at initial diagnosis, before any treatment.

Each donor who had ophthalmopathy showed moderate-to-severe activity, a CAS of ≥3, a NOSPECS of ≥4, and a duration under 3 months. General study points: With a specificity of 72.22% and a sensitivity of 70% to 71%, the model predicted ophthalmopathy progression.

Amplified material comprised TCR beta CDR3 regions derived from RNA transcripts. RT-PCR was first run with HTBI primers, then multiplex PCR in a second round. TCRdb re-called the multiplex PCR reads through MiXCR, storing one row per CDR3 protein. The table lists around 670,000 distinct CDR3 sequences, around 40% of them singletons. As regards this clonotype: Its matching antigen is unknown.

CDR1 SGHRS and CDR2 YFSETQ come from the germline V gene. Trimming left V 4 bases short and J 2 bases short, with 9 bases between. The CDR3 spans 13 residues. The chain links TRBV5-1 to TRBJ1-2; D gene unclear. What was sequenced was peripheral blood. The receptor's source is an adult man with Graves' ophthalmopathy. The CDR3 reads CASSIGPNYGYTF. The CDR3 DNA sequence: TGCGCCAGCAGCATAGGTCCAAACTATGGCTACACCTTC.